This T cell receptor (beta chain) was documented in a study of cytomegalovirus exposure and HLA in healthy donors. The study, taken as a whole, reports: Rare TCR sequences dominated, though some public TCRs recurred in many donors.

Libraries were prepared by immunoSEQ multiplex PCR; TCRdb keeps only in-frame clonotypes and omits some of them. The sample records roughly 330,000 clones, about nine tenths being singletons. As for this clone: No antigen is known for it.

The CDR3 has 15 residues. After removal of 2 bases from V and 4 bases from J, the junction contained 8 bases not matched to a gene. Germline-derived CDR1 and CDR2 are SGDLS and YYNGEE. The origin of this receptor is a woman aged 25 to 39 in good health and CMV-seropositive. Material for sequencing was PBMCs. The chain combines TRBV9 with TRBJ2-7, with 8 bases matching TRBD2. The CDR3 region has the DNA TGTGCCAGCAGCGTCCCCAGCGGGAGCCTTTACGAGCAGTACTTC. It specifies CASSVPSGSLYEQYF.